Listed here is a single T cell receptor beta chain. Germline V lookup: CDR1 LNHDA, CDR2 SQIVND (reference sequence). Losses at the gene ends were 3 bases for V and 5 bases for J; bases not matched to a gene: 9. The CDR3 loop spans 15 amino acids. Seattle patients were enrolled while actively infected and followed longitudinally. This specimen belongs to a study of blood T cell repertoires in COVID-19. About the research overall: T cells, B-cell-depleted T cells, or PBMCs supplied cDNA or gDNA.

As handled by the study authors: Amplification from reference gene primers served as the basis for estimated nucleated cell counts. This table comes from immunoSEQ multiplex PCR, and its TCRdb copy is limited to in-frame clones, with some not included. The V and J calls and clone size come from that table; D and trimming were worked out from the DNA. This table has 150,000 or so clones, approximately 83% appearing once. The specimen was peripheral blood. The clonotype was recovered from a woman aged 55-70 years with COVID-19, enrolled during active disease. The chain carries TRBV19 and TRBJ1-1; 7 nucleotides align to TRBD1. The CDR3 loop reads CASSMLSGGLTEAFF. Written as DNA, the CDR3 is TGTGCCAGTAGTATGTTGTCAGGGGGTTTAACTGAAGCTTTCTTT.